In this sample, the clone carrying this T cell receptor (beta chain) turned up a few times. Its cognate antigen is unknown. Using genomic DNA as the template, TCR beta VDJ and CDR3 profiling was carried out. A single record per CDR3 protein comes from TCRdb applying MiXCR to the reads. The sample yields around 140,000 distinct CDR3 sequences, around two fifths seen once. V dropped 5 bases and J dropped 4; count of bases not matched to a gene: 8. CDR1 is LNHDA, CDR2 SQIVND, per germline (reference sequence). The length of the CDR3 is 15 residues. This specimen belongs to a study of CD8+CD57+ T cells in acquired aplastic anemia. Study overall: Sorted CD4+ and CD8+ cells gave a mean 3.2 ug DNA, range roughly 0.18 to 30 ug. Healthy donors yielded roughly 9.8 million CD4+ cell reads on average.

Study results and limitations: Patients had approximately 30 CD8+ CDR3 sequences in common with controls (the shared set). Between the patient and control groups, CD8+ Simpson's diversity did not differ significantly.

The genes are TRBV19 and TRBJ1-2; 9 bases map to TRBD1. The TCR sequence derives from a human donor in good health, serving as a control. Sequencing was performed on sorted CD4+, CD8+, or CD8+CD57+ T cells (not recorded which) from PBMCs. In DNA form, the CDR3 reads TGTGCCAGTAGTGTGAACAGGGGGCTCTTCTATGGCTACACCTTC. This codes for CASSVNRGLFYGYTF.